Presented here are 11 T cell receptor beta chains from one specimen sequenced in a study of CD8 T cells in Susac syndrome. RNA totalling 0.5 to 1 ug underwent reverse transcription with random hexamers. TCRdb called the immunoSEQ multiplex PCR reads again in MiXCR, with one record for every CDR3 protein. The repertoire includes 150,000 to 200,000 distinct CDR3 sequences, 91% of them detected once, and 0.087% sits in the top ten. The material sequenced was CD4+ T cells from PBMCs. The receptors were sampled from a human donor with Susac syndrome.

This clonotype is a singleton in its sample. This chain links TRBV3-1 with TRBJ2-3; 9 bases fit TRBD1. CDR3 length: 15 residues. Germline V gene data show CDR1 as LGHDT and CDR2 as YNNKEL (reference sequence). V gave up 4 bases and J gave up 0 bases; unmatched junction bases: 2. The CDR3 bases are TGTGCCAGCAGCCGGACAGGGGCTAGCACAGATACGCAGTATTTT. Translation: CASSRTGASTDTQYF.

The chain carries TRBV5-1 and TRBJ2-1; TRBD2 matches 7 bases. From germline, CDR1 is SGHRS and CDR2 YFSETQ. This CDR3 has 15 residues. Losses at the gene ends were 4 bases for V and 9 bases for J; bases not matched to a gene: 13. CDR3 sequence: CASSPRTRTRSEQFF. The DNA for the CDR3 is TGCGCCAGCAGCCCCCGGACTAGGACGCGCAGTGAGCAGTTCTTC.

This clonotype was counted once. The chain's CDR3 is CSARDPGTKRYYEQYF. CDR3 nucleotides: TGCAGTGCTAGAGATCCCGGGACTAAGCGGTACTACGAGCAGTACTTC. The rearrangement joins TRBV20-1 to TRBJ2-7; 7 bases are shared with TRBD2. The J segment lost 3 bases and the V segment lost 0 bases, leaving 11 bases of the junction unmatched. Germline CDR1 reads DFQATT; CDR2 reads SNEGSKA (reference sequence). The CDR3 contains 16 residues.

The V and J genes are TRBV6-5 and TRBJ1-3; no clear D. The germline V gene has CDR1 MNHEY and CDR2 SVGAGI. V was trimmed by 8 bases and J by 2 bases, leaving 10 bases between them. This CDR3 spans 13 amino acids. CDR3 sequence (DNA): TGTGCCAGCCAAACGGGAGCTGGAAACACCATATATTTT. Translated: CASQTGAGNTIYF.

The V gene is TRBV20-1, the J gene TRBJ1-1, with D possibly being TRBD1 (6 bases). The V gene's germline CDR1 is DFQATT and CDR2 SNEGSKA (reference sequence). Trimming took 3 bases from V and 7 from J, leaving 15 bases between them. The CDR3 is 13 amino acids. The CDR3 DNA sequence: TGCAGTGCTAGGAGGACAGATGAAATTGAAGCTTTCTTT. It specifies CSARRTDEIEAFF.

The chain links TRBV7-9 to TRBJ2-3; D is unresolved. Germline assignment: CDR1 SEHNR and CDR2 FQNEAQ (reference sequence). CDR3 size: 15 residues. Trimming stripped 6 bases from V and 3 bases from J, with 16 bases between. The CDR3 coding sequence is TGTGCCAGCAGTCCTAGGGCAGCTGCGACAGATACGCAGTATTTT. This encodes CASSPRAAATDTQYF.

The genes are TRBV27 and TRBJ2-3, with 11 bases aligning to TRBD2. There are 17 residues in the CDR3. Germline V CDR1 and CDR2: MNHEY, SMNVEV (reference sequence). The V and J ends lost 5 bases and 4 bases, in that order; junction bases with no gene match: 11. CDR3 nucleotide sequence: TGTGCCAGCAGTCCGATCAGACTAGCGGGGTTTCCAGATACGCAGTATTTT. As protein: CASSPIRLAGFPDTQYF.

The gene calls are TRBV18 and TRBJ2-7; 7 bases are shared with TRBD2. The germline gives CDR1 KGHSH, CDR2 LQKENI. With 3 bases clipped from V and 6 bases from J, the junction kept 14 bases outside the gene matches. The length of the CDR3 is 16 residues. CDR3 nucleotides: TGTGCCAGCTCACCGCCGACTAGCCTCCCCAGATCCGAGCAGTACTTC. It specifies CASSPPTSLPRSEQYF.

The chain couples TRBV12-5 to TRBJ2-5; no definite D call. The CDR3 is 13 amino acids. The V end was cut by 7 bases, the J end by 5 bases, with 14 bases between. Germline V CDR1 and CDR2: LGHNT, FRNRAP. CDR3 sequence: CASAQSSRETQYF. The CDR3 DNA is TGTGCTAGTGCCCAAAGTAGCCGGGAGACCCAGTACTTC.

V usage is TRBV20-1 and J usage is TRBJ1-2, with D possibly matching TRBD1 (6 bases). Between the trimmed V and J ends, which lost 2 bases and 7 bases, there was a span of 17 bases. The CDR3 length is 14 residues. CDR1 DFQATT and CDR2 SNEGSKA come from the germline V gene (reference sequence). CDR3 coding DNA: TGCAGTGCTAGACGCACTTGGGGGGCGGGTGGCTACACCTTC. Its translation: CSARRTWGAGGYTF.

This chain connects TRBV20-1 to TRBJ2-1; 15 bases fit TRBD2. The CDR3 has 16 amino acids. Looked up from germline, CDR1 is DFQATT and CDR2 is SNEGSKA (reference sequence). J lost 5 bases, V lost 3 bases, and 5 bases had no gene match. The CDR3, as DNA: TGCAGTGCTAGTGGACTAGCGGGAGGGTCTAACAATGAGCAGTTCTTC. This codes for CSASGLAGGSNNEQFF.